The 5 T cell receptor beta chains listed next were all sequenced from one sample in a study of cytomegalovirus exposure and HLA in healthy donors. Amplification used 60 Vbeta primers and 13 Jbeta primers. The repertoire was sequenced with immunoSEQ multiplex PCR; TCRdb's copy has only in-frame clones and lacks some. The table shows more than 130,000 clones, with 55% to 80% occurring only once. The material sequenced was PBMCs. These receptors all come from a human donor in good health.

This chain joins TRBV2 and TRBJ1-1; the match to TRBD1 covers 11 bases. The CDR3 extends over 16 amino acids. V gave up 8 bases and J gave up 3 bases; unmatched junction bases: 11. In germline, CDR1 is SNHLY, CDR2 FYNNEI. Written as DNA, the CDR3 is TGTGCCAGCCACGCCGGGACAGGGGGACAGGACACTGAAGCTTTCTTT. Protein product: CASHAGTGGQDTEAFF.

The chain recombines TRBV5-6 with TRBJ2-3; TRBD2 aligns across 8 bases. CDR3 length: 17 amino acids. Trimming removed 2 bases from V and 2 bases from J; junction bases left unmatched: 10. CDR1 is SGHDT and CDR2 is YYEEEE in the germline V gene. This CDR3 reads CASSFGPFSGITDTQYF. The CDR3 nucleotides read TGTGCCAGCAGCTTCGGACCCTTTAGCGGGATCACAGATACGCAGTATTTT.

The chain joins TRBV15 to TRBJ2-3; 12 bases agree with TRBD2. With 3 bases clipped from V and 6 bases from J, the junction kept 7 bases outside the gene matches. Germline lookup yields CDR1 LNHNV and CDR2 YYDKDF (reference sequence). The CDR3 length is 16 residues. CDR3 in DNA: TGTGCCACCAGCAGTTACCCCACTAGCGGGGGGGATACGCAGTATTTT. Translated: CATSSYPTSGGDTQYF. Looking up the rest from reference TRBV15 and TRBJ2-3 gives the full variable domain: DAMVIQNPRYQVTQFGKPVTLSCSQTLNHNVMYWYQQKSSQAPKLLFHYYDKDFNNEADTPDNFQSRRPNTSFCFLDIRSPGLGDTAMYLCATSSYPTSGGDTQYFGPGTRLTVL.

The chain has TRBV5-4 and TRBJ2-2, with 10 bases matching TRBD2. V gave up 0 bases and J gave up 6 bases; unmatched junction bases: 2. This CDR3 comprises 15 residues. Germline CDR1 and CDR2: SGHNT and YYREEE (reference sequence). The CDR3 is CASSLVGLAAGELFF. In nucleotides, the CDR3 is TGTGCCAGCAGCTTGGTCGGACTAGCGGCCGGGGAGCTGTTTTTT. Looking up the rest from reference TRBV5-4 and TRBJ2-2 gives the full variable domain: ETGVTQSPTHLIKTRGQQVTLRCSSQSGHNTVSWYQQALGQGPQFIFQYYREEENGRGNFPPRFSGLQFPNYSSELNVNALELDDSALYLCASSLVGLAAGELFFGEGSRLTVL.

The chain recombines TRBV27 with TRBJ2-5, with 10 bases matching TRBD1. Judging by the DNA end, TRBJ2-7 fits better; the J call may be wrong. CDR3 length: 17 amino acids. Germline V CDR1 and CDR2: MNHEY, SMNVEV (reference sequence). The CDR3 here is CASSYFFPGTGVYEQYF. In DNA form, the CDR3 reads TGTGCCAGCAGTTATTTCTTCCCCGGGACAGGGGTCTACGAGCAGTACTTC.